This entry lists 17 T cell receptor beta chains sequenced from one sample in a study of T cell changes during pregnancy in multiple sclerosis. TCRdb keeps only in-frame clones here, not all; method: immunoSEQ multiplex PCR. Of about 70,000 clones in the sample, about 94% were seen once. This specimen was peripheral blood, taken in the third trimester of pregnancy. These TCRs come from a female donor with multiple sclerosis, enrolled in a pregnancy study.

CDR3: CASSRGQGARTEAFF. In nucleotides, the CDR3 is TGTGCCAGCAGTAGGGGACAGGGGGCGAGGACTGAAGCTTTCTTT. J is TRBJ1-1 and V is TRBV2; 12 bases fit TRBD1. The CDR3 loop spans 15 amino acids. Trimming removed 5 bases from V and 5 bases from J; junction bases left unmatched: 6. Germline CDR1 reads SNHLY; CDR2 reads FYNNEI.

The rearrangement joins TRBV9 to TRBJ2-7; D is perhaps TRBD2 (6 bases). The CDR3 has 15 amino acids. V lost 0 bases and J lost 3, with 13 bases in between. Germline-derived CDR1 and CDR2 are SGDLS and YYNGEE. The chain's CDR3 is CASSVGVSGNYEQYF. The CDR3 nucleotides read TGTGCCAGCAGCGTAGGGGTTAGCGGAAACTACGAGCAGTACTTC. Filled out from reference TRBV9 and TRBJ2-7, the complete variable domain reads DSGVTQTPKHLITATGQRVTLRCSPRSGDLSVYWYQQSLDQGLQFLIQYYNGEERAKGNILERFSAQQFPDLHSELNLSSLELGDSALYFCASSVGVSGNYEQYFGPGTRLTVT.

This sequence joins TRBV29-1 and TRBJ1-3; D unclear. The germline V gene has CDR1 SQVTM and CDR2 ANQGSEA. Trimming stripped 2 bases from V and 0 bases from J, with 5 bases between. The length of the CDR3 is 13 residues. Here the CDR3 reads CSVEPFSGNTIYF. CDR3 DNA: TGCAGCGTTGAACCGTTCTCTGGAAACACCATATATTTT.

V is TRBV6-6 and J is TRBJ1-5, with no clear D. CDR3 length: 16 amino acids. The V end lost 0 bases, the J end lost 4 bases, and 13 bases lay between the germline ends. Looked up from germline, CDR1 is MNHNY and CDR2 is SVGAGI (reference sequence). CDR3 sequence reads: CASSYSIPGGNQPQHF. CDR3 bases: TGTGCCAGCAGTTACTCAATCCCAGGAGGGAATCAGCCCCAGCATTTT.

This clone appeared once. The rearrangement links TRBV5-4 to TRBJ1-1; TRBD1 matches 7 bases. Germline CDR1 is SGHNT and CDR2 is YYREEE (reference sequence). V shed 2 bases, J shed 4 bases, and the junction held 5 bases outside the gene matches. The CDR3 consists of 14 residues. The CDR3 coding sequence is TGTGCCAGCAGCTTCGACAGGGCGGTCACTGAAGCTTTCTTT. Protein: CASSFDRAVTEAFF. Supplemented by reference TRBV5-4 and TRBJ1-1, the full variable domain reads ETGVTQSPTHLIKTRGQQVTLRCSSQSGHNTVSWYQQALGQGPQFIFQYYREEENGRGNFPPRFSGLQFPNYSSELNVNALELDDSALYLCASSFDRAVTEAFFGQGTRLTVV.

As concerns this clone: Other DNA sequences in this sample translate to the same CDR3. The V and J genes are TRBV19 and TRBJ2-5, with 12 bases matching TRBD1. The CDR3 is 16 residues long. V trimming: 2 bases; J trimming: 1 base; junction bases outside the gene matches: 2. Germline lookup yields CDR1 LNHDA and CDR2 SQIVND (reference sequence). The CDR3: CASSISGQGAQETQYF. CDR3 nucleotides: TGTGCCAGTAGTATATCGGGACAGGGGGCCCAAGAGACCCAGTACTTC.

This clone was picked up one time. CDR3 amino acids: CASRDSFSTEAFF. As DNA, the CDR3 is TGTGCCAGTAGGGACAGTTTTAGCACTGAAGCTTTCTTT. The rearrangement joins TRBV19 to TRBJ1-1, with D tentatively TRBD1 (6 bases). Germline V CDR1 and CDR2: LNHDA, SQIVND (reference sequence). The CDR3 contains 13 residues. Trimming took 6 bases from V and 4 from J, leaving 12 bases between them.

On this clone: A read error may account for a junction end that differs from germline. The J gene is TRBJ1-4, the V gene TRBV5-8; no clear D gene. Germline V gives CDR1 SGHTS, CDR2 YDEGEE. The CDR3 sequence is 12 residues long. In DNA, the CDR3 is TGTGCCAGCAGCCCTGCCCCGCTCGGAGGTGTTTTT. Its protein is CASSPAPLGGVF.

CDR3: CASSIQDRGHGYTF. CDR3 sequence (DNA): TGTGCCAGTAGTATACAGGACAGGGGACATGGCTACACCTTC. The V and J genes are TRBV19 and TRBJ1-2, with 9 bases fitting TRBD1. Trimming at V came to 2 bases and at J to 6 bases, leaving 4 bases not matched to a gene. This CDR3 is 14 amino acids long. In germline, CDR1 is LNHDA, CDR2 SQIVND (reference sequence).

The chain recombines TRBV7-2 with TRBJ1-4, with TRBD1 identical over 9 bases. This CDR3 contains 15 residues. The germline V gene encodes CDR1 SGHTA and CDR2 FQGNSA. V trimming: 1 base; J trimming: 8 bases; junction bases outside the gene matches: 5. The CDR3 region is CASSLGGQGGEKLFF. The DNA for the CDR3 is TGTGCCAGCAGCTTAGGGGGACAGGGTGGAGAAAAACTGTTTTTT. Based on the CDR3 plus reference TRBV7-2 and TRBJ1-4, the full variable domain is GAGVSQSPSNKVTEKGKDVELRCDPISGHTALYWYRQSLGQGLEFLIYFQGNSAPDKSGLPSDRFSAERTGGSVSTLTIQRTQQEDSAVYLCASSLGGQGGEKLFFGSGTQLSVL.

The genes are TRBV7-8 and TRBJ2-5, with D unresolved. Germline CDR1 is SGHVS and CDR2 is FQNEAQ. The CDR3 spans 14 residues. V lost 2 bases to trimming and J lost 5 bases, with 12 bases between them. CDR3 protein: CASSLRTSGETQYF. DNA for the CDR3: TGTGCCAGCAGCTTACGCACTTCCGGGGAGACCCAGTACTTC.

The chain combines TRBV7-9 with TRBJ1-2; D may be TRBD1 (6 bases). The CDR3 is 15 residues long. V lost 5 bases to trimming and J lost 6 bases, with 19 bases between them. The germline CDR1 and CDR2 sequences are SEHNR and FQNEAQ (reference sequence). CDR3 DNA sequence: TGTGCCAGCAGCGCCAAGACAGGATTTGTGGATGGCTACACCTTC. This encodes CASSAKTGFVDGYTF.

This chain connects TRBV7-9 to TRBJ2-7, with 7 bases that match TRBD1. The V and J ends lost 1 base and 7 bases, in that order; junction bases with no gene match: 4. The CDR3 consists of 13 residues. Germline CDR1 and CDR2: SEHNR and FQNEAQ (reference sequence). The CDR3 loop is CASSLGDSPEQYF. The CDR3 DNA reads TGTGCCAGCAGCTTAGGGGACAGTCCAGAGCAGTACTTC.

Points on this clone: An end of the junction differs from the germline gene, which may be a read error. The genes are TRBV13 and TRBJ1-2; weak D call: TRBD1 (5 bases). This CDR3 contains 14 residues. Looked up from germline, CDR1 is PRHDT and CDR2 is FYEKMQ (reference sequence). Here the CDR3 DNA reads TGTGCCAGCAGCTCATTAACAGGAGGGGATTATGTTCCCTTC. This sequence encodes CASSSLTGGDYVPF.

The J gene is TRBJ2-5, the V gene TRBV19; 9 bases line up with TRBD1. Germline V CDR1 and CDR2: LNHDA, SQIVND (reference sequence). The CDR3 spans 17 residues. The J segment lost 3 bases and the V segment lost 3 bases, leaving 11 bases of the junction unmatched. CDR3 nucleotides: TGTGCCAGTAGTATTACCCCCGGGACAGGGATGAAAGAGACCCAGTACTTC. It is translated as CASSITPGTGMKETQYF. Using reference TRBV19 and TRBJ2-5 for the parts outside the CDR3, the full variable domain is DGGITQSPKYLFRKEGQNVTLSCEQNLNHDAMYWYRQDPGQGLRLIYYSQIVNDFQKGDIAEGYSVSREKKESFPLTVTSAQKNPTAFYLCASSITPGTGMKETQYFGPGTRLLVL.

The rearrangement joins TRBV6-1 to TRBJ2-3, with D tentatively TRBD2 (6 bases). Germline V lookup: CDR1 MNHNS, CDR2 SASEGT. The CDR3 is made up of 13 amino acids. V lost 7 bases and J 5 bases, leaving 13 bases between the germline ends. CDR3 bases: TGTGCCAGCAATCGAGGGACTCAAGATACGCAGTATTTT. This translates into CASNRGTQDTQYF.

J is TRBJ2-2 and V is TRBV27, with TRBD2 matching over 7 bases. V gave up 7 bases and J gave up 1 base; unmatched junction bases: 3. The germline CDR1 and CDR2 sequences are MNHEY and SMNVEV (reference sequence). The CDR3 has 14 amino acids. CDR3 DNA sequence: TGTGCCAGCAATCCGGGGGGGAACACCGGGGAGCTGTTTTTT. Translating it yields CASNPGGNTGELFF.